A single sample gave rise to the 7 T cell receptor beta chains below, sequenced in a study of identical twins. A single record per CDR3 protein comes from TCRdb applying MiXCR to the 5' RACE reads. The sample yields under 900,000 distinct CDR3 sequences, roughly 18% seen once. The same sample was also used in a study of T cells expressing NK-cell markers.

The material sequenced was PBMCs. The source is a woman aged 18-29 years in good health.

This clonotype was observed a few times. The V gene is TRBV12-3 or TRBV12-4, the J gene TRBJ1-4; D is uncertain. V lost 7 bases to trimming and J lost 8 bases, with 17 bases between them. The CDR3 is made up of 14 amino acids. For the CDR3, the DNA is TGTGCCAGCACCGTCGGGCGGGGTATCGAAAAACTGTTTTTT. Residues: CASTVGRGIEKLFF.

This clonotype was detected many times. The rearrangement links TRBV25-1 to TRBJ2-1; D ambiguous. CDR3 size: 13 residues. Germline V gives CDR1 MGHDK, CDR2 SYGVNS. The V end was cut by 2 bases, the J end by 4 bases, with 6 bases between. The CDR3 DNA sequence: TGTGCCAGCAGTGAAGCCGGGTACAATGAGCAGTTCTTC. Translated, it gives CASSEAGYNEQFF.

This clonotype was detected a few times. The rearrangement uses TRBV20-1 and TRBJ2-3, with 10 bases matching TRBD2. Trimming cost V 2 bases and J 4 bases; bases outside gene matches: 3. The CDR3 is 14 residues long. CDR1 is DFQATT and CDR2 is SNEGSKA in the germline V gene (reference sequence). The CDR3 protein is CSARLAGEADTQYF. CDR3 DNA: TGCAGTGCTAGACTAGCGGGGGAGGCAGATACGCAGTATTTT.

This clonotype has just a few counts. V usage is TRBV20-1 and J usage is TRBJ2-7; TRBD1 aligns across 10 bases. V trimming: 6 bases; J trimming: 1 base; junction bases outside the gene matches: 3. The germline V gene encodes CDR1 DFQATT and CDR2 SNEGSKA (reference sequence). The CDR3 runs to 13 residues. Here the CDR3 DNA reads TGCAGTGCGACAGGGGGCTGGTCCTACGAGCAGTACTTC. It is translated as CSATGGWSYEQYF.

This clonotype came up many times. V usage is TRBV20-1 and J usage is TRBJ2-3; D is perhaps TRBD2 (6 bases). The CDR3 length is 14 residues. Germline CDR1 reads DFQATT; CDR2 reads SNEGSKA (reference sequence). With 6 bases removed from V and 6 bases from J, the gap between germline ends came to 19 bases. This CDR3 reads CSAWGSSREDTQYF. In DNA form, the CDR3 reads TGCAGTGCGTGGGGTTCTTCACGGGAGGATACGCAGTATTTT.

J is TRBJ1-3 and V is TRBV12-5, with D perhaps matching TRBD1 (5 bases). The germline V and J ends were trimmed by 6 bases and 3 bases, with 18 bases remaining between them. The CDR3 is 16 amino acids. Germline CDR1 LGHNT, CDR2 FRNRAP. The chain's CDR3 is CASGPLNRFLGNTIYF. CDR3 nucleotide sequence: TGTGCTAGTGGCCCTCTCAACAGGTTTCTTGGAAACACCATATATTTT.

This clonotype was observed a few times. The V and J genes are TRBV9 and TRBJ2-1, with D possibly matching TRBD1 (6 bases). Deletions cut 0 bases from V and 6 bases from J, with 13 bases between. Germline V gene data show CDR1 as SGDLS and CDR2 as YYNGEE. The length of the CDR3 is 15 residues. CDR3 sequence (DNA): TGTGCCAGCAGCGTAGATGACGGCAGGGGCAATGAGCAGTTCTTC. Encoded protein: CASSVDDGRGNEQFF.